These 30 T cell receptor beta chains were sequenced from one sample in a study of T cells in Graves' hyperthyroidism and ophthalmopathy. From RNA transcripts, TCR beta CDR3 regions were amplified. RT-PCR in the first round (using the HTBI primer set) targeted the TCR CDR3. TCRdb re-called the multiplex PCR reads through MiXCR, storing one row per CDR3 protein. The data hold more than 40,000 distinct CDR3 sequences, with approximately 49% observed a single time. Sequenced input: peripheral blood or thyroid tissue (not recorded which). The source is a woman in her forties or fifties with Graves' hyperthyroidism.

The chain joins TRBV29-1 to TRBJ1-1, with no clear D. The CDR3 contains 15 residues. Germline V CDR1 and CDR2: SQVTM, ANQGSEA. V gave up 8 bases and J gave up 4 bases, with 23 bases separating them. The CDR3 loop reads CSITQRWHPGTEAFF. The CDR3 DNA follows: TGCAGCATAACACAAAGATGGCACCCGGGCACTGAAGCTTTCTTT.

This clonotype was counted once. This sequence may be a read error, since a much larger clone differs from it by one base. This likely comes from a read error, as the CDR3 has no conserved phenylalanine or tryptophan at its end. The rearrangement uses TRBV7-2 and TRBJ2-3; maybe TRBD2 (6 bases). Germline V CDR1 and CDR2: SGHTA, FQGNSA. This CDR3 region has 14 residues. Trimming took 3 bases from V and 1 from J, leaving 8 bases between them. The CDR3 protein is CASSFIAGTDTQYS. Here the CDR3 DNA reads TGTGCCAGCAGCTTTATAGCGGGCACAGATACGCAGTATTCT.

This clonotype occurred many times. The genes are TRBV5-1 and TRBJ2-5; D is undetermined. The CDR3 runs 13 residues. Germline assignment: CDR1 SGHRS and CDR2 YFSETQ. Trimming removed 1 base at V and 1 base at J, with 5 bases between. CDR3 in DNA: TGCGCCAGCAGCTTGATTCCCCAAGAGACCCAGTACTTC. It yields the protein CASSLIPQETQYF.

This clonotype was found many times. V gene TRBV4-2 combines with J gene TRBJ2-5; D ambiguous. The CDR3 spans 14 residues. Trimming pared 3 bases from V and 1 base from J, leaving 9 bases between. Germline CDR1 LGHNA, CDR2 YNFKEQ. CDR3 nucleotide sequence: TGTGCCAGCAGCCACGGACGCCTCCAAGAGACCCAGTACTTC. This codes for CASSHGRLQETQYF.

With respect to this clonotype: One end of the junction fails to match germline, which may point to a read error. This chain connects TRBV7-2 to TRBJ1-1; unclear D gene. The germline V gene has CDR1 SGHTA and CDR2 FQGNSA. This CDR3 spans 17 amino acids. The CDR3 here is CASSQDLANSGNTEAFF. CDR3 sequence (DNA): TGCGCCAGCAGCCAAGATCTCGCTAACTCTGGAAACACTGAAGCTTTCTTT.

The genes are TRBV5-1 and TRBJ1-2; unclear D gene. Germline V gene data show CDR1 as SGHRS and CDR2 as YFSETQ. Trimming took off 4 bases at V and 1 base at J, with 8 bases between the two ends. The CDR3 is 13 residues long. CDR3 sequence reads: CASSVDGNYGYTF. For the CDR3, the DNA is TGCGCCAGCAGCGTGGACGGTAACTATGGCTACACCTTC.

In this sample, this clonotype turned up once. This chain uses TRBV7-2 with TRBJ2-5; 11 positions match TRBD2. The J segment lost 4 bases and the V segment lost 3 bases, leaving 7 bases of the junction unmatched. In germline, CDR1 is SGHTA, CDR2 FQGNSA. CDR3 length equals 16 residues. Here the CDR3 reads CASSFLLAGEGETQYF. CDR3 nucleotide sequence: TGTGCCAGCAGCTTCCTACTAGCGGGAGAGGGAGAGACCCAGTACTTC.

The chain is built from TRBV10-3 and TRBJ1-2; 8 bases agree with TRBD1. Trimming removed 4 bases from V and 7 bases from J; junction bases left unmatched: 5. The CDR3 extends over 13 amino acids. Germline values: CDR1 ENHRY, CDR2 SYGVKD. The CDR3 sequence: CAISAQGAGGYTF. The CDR3 nucleotides are TGTGCCATCAGTGCGCAGGGGGCCGGTGGCTACACCTTC.

This clonotype was seen repeatedly, ten times or more. The chain uses TRBV4-3 and TRBJ2-7; tentative D call: TRBD1 (5 bases). With 0 bases removed from V and 3 bases from J, the gap between germline ends came to 12 bases. Germline loops: CDR1 LGHNA, CDR2 YSLEER. The CDR3 has 15 residues. The CDR3 sequence is CASSQEPGRDYEQYF. The CDR3 nucleotides read TGCGCCAGCAGCCAAGAACCAGGCAGGGACTACGAGCAGTACTTC.

This clonotype has a handful of counts. The chain recombines TRBV12-3 or TRBV12-4 with TRBJ1-1; 9 positions match TRBD1. This CDR3 is built from 15 residues. J was trimmed by 2 bases and V by 4 bases; bases with no gene match: 5. This chain's CDR3 is CASSWPGQGNTEAFF. The CDR3 DNA sequence: TGTGCCAGCAGTTGGCCGGGACAGGGAAACACTGAAGCTTTCTTT.

This clonotype was detected many times. The J gene is TRBJ1-2, the V gene TRBV19; D is unresolved. The CDR3 consists of 13 residues. Trimming removed 7 bases from V and 8 bases from J, with 17 bases in between. The germline CDR1 and CDR2 sequences are LNHDA and SQIVND (reference sequence). CDR3: CASTYSRSDGYTF. The CDR3 DNA sequence: TGTGCCAGTACCTACTCCCGGAGCGACGGCTACACCTTC.

The sample holds many counts of this clonotype. The rearrangement uses TRBV7-2 and TRBJ2-7; the D gene could be TRBD1 or TRBD2 (6 bases each). V lost 3 bases and J 4 bases, leaving 10 bases between the germline ends. Germline assignment: CDR1 SGHTA and CDR2 FQGNSA. The CDR3 sequence is 13 residues long. CDR3 nucleotide sequence: TGTGCCAGCAGCTTGAGGGGGGTGTACGAGCAGTACTTC. This gives the protein CASSLRGVYEQYF.

With regard to this clonotype: A read error is likely, as this CDR3 ends without the conserved phenylalanine or tryptophan. The CDR3 DNA follows: TGTGCCAGCAGCTTGGGGCCCGGACAAAGCAATCAGCCCCAGCATTCT. Encoded protein: CASSLGPGQSNQPQHS. V and J are TRBV28 and TRBJ1-5; perhaps TRBD1 as D (5 bases). Germline V gene data show CDR1 as MDHEN and CDR2 as SYDVKM. The length of the CDR3 is 16 residues. With 6 bases removed from V and 1 base from J, the gap between germline ends came to 16 bases.

This clonotype was detected only a few times. The V gene is TRBV7-9, the J gene TRBJ2-7, with no clear D. CDR3 length: 12 amino acids. V lost 5 bases and J 2 bases, leaving 7 bases between the germline ends. The V gene's germline CDR1 is SEHNR and CDR2 FQNEAQ (reference sequence). CDR3 DNA sequence: TGTGCCAGCAGCATCCCTCCCTACGAGCAGTACTTC. It yields the protein CASSIPPYEQYF.

The V call is TRBV7-9, the J call TRBJ1-1; D perhaps matches TRBD1 (5 bases). The CDR3 is made up of 15 amino acids. Trimming stripped 2 bases from V and 1 base from J, with 11 bases between. Germline V gives CDR1 SEHNR, CDR2 FQNEAQ (reference sequence). The CDR3 coding sequence is TGTGCCAGCAGCTTAACGGGGGGACCGAACACTGAAGCTTTCTTT. Protein sequence: CASSLTGGPNTEAFF.

Remarks on this clonotype: The junction departs from germline at one end; a sequencing error may be responsible. The chain links TRBV5-4 to TRBJ2-5, with 9 bases aligning to TRBD1. This CDR3 spans 17 amino acids. Per germline, CDR1 SGHNT and CDR2 YYREEE (reference sequence). CDR3 amino acids: CASSMNRGPSDQETQCF. DNA for the CDR3: TGTGCCAGCAGCATGAACAGGGGGCCCTCCGACCAAGAGACCCAGTGCTTC.

The V and J genes are TRBV2 and TRBJ2-7; 9 bases agree with TRBD2. The CDR3 has 14 amino acids. Trimming at V came to 4 bases and at J to 6 bases, leaving 7 bases not matched to a gene. The V gene's germline CDR1 is SNHLY and CDR2 FYNNEI. The CDR3 sequence is CASSATSGRAEQYF. CDR3 DNA: TGTGCCAGCAGTGCGACTAGCGGTCGGGCCGAGCAGTACTTC.

Many counts were recorded for this clonotype. The chain has TRBV4-1 and TRBJ1-5; D is perhaps TRBD1 (6 bases). CDR1 and CDR2 (germline): MGHRA, YSYEKL. V lost 0 bases to trimming and J lost 6 bases, with 15 bases between them. The CDR3 loop spans 16 amino acids. The CDR3 sequence: CASSQDRTAGGQPQHF. The CDR3 DNA follows: TGCGCCAGCAGCCAAGATAGGACAGCCGGGGGTCAGCCCCAGCATTTT.

The gene calls are TRBV7-8 and TRBJ2-7, with a possible D match to TRBD1 (6 bases). The V end lost 6 bases, the J end lost 3 bases, and 18 bases lay between the germline ends. The CDR3 sequence is 15 residues long. Germline V gene data show CDR1 as SGHVS and CDR2 as FQNEAQ. CDR3 nucleotides: TGTGCCAGCAGACTTACAGGGAACAGTCTCTACGAGCAGTACTTC. Residues: CASRLTGNSLYEQYF.

Many counts were recorded for this clonotype. The rearrangement joins TRBV28 to TRBJ2-5; TRBD1 aligns across 8 bases. The V and J ends lost 7 bases and 4 bases, in that order; junction bases with no gene match: 17. CDR3 length equals 17 residues. The V gene's germline CDR1 is MDHEN and CDR2 SYDVKM. CDR3 amino acids: CASTSVLNTDRGETQYF. In nucleotides, the CDR3 is TGTGCCAGCACATCCGTTTTAAATACTGACAGGGGAGAGACCCAGTACTTC.

This clonotype was recorded at least ten times. The chain uses TRBV4-1 and TRBJ1-6, with unresolved D. CDR3 size: 12 residues. Trimming pared 1 base from V and 9 bases from J, leaving 4 bases between. Germline V lookup: CDR1 MGHRA, CDR2 YSYEKL. CDR3 protein: CASSQGGSPLHF. As DNA, the CDR3 is TGCGCCAGCAGCCAAGGGGGTTCACCCCTCCACTTT.

In its sample, this clonotype was seen many times. The gene calls are TRBV12-5 and TRBJ1-1, with no clear D. V shed 4 bases and J shed 8 bases, with 11 bases lying between them. Per the germline V gene, CDR1 is LGHNT and CDR2 is FRNRAP. The CDR3 covers 12 residues. CDR3 coding DNA: TGTGCTAGTGGTTGGGGTCGCGGGGAAGCTTTCTTT. Amino acid sequence: CASGWGRGEAFF.

The CDR3 DNA is TGCGGTGTCGCACAGGGGCCCAATCAGCCCCAGCATTTT. Its translation is CGVAQGPNQPQHF. This sequence joins TRBV20-1 and TRBJ1-5; TRBD1 agrees at 7 bases. Germline CDR1 and CDR2: DFQATT and SNEGSKA (reference sequence). This CDR3 has 13 amino acids.

In this sample, this clonotype turned up many times. This sequence joins TRBV29-1 and TRBJ1-5, with D perhaps TRBD1 (5 bases). The V end was cut by 6 bases, the J end by 4 bases, with 16 bases between. The CDR3 is made up of 14 amino acids. CDR1 is SQVTM and CDR2 is ANQGSEA in the germline V gene. The CDR3 region is CSVKGQGGNQPQHF. The CDR3 DNA is TGCAGCGTCAAGGGGCAGGGAGGGAATCAGCCCCAGCATTTT. The full variable domain, in which reference TRBV29-1 and TRBJ1-5 provide the parts outside the CDR3, is SAVISQKPSRDICQRGTSLTIQCQVDSQVTMMFWYRQQPGQSLTLIATANQGSEATYESGFVIDKFPISRPNLTFSTLTVSNMSPEDSSIYLCSVKGQGGNQPQHFGDGTRLSIL.

The DNA of the CDR3 is TGTGCCAGTAGTCCGGGACAGGGTGGGGGCTACACCTTC. Translating it yields CASSPGQGGGYTF. The V and J genes are TRBV19 and TRBJ1-2; 9 bases line up with TRBD1. CDR3 length equals 13 residues. Trimming took 5 bases from V and 8 from J; bases not matched to a gene: 6. Germline CDR1 and CDR2: LNHDA and SQIVND (reference sequence).

This clonotype rates as medium-sized. V is TRBV11-2 and J is TRBJ2-5; TRBD2 is a possible D gene (6 bases). Germline V lookup: CDR1 SGHAT, CDR2 FQNNGV. With 3 bases removed from V and 4 bases from J, the gap between germline ends came to 9 bases. The CDR3 runs 13 residues. The CDR3 loop reads CASSFSGGETQYF. Written as DNA, the CDR3 is TGTGCCAGCAGCTTTAGCGGCGGAGAGACCCAGTACTTC.

This clonotype appeared many times. The chain has TRBV28 and TRBJ2-7; D is undetermined. This CDR3 has 13 residues. The germline V and J ends were trimmed by 5 bases and 0 bases, with 8 bases remaining between them. Germline V gene lookup returns CDR1 MDHEN and CDR2 SYDVKM. The CDR3 DNA reads as TGTGCCAGCAGTCCGGGCTACTCCTACGAGCAGTACTTC. This codes for CASSPGYSYEQYF.

With respect to this clonotype: The CDR3 carries no conserved terminal phenylalanine or tryptophan, so it likely arises from a read error. The chain uses TRBV7-6 and TRBJ2-5, with D unclear. The J call may be incorrect, as the DNA end agrees better with TRBJ2-1. CDR1 and CDR2 from the germline V gene are SGHVS and FNYEAQ. This CDR3 comprises 14 residues. CDR3 loop: CASSSGAFDETQFL. In nucleotides, the CDR3 is TGTGCCAGCAGCTCCGGAGCGTTTGACGAGACCCAGTTCCTC.

CDR3: CASSPETVNTEAFF. The DNA of the CDR3 is TGTGCCAGCAGCCCAGAAACAGTGAACACTGAAGCTTTCTTT. This chain connects TRBV7-9 to TRBJ1-1; D unclear. Germline V CDR1 and CDR2: SEHNR, FQNEAQ (reference sequence). V was pared by 5 bases and J by 0 bases, with 10 bases between. CDR3 length: 14 residues.

The chain combines TRBV29-1 with TRBJ1-1, with D possibly TRBD1 on 5 matching bases. There are 12 residues in the CDR3. Germline loops: CDR1 SQVTM, CDR2 ANQGSEA. V shed 7 bases and J shed 4 bases, with 13 bases lying between them. The CDR3 is CSALGVGTEAFF. DNA of the CDR3: TGCAGCGCCTTGGGGGTGGGCACTGAAGCTTTCTTT.